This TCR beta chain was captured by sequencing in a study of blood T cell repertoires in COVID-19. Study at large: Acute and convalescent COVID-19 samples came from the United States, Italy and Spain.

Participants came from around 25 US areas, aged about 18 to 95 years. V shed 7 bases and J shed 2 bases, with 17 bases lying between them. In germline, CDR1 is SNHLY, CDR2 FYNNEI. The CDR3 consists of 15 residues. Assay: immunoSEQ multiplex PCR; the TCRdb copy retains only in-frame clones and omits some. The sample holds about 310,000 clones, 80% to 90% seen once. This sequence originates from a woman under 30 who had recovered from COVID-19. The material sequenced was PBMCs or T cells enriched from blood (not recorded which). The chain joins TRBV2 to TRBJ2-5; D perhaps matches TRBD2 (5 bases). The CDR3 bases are TGTGCCAGCAACCTCCAGGACTCCCTACAAGAGACCCAGTACTTC. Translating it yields CASNLQDSLQETQYF.